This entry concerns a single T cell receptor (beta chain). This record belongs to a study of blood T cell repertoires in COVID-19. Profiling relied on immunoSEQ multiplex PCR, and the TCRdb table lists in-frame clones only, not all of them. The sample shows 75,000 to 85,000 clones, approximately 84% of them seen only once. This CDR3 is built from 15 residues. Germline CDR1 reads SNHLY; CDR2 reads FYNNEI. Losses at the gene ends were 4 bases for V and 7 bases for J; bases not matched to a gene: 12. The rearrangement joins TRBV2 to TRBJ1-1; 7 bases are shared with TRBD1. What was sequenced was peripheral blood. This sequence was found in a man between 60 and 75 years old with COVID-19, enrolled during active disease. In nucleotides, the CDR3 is TGTGCCAGCAGTGGAGGGGACAGCCGAACGGTTGAAGCTTTCTTT. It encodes CASSGGDSRTVEAFF.